This record looks at one T cell receptor (beta chain) sequence and its context. This sample was taken from a study of CD8+CD57+ T cells in acquired aplastic anemia. Germline V gene data show CDR1 as LNHDA and CDR2 as SQIVND (reference sequence). V dropped 7 bases and J dropped 0; count of bases not matched to a gene: 3. The CDR3 contains 14 residues. Profiling that covered TCR beta VDJ and CDR3 relied on genomic DNA as its template. TCRdb reanalysed the reads using MiXCR and keeps one entry per CDR3 protein. The data contain about 270,000 distinct CDR3 sequences, 45% to 65% of them seen just once; the ten biggest clones take up around 7.6%.

The sample was sorted CD4+, CD8+, or CD8+CD57+ T cells (not recorded which) from PBMCs. The TCR sequence derives from a human donor with severe aplastic anemia or a healthy control (not recorded which). The rearrangement joins TRBV19 to TRBJ1-5; TRBD1 matches 7 bases. The CDR3 protein is CASIGTVSNQPQHF. The CDR3 DNA is TGTGCCAGTATTGGGACAGTTAGCAATCAGCCCCAGCATTTT. Looking up the rest from reference TRBV19 and TRBJ1-5 gives the full variable domain: DGGITQSPKYLFRKEGQNVTLSCEQNLNHDAMYWYRQDPGQGLRLIYYSQIVNDFQKGDIAEGYSVSREKKESFPLTVTSAQKNPTAFYLCASIGTVSNQPQHFGDGTRLSIL.